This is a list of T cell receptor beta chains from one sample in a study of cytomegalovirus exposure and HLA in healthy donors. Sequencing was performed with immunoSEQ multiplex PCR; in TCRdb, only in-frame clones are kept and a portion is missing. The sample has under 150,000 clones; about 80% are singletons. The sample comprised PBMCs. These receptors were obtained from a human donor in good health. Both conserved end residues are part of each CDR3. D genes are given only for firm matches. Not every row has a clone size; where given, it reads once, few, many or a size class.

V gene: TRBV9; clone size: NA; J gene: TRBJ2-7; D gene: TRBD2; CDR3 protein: CASSVDGDPGLERYEQYF; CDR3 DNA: TGTGCCAGCAGCGTAGATGGAGACCCGGGACTAGAGAGGTACGAGCAGTACTTC
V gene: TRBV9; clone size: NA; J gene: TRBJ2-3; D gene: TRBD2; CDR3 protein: CASSGRLAPPDTQYF; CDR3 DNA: TGTGCCAGCAGCGGTCGACTAGCTCCTCCAGATACGCAGTATTTT
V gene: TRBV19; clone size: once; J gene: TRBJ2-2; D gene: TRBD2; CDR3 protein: CASRHFGGGFTGELFF; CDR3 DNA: TGTGCCAGTAGGCACTTCGGCGGGGGATTCACCGGGGAGCTGTTTTTT
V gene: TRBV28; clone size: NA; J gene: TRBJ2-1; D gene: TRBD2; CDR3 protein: CASSRGLAGATSYNEQFF; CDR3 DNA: TGTGCCAGCAGTCGGGGACTAGCGGGGGCAACGTCCTACAATGAGCAGTTCTTC
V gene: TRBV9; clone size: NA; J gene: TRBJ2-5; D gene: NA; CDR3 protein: CASSVAGIETQYF; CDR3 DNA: TGTGCCAGCAGCGTAGCGGGGATAGAGACCCAGTACTTC
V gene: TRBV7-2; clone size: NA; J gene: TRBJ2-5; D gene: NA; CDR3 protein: CASSLTYMAQDTQYF; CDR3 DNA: TGTGCCAGCAGCTTAACCTATATGGCCCAGGATACCCAGTACTTC
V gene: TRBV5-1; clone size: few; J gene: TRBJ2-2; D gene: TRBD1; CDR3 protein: CASNRDRGSGTGELFF; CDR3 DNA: TGCGCCAGCAACCGGGACAGGGGATCGGGCACCGGGGAGCTGTTTTTT
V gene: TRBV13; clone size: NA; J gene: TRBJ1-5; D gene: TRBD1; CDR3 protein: CASSFTGGQPQHF; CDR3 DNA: TGTGCCAGCAGCTTCACAGGGGGTCAGCCCCAGCATTTT
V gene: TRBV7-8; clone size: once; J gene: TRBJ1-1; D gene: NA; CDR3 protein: CASREAGEAFF; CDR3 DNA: TGTGCCAGCAGAGAAGCGGGGGAAGCTTTCTTT
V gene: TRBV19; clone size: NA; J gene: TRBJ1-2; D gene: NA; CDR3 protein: CASSRDTGPYGYTF; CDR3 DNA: TGTGCCAGTAGTAGGGATACAGGGCCCTATGGCTACACCTTC
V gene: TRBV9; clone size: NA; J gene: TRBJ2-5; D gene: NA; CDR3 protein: CASSSQYGIQETQYF; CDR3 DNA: TGTGCCAGCAGCTCGCAATACGGGATACAAGAGACCCAGTACTTC
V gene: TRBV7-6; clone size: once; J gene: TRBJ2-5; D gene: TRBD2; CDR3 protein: CASSRVAGGLQTQYF; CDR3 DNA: TGTGCCAGCAGCCGTGTAGCGGGGGGCTTGCAGACCCAGTACTTC
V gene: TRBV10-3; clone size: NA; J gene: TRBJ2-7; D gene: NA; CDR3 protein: CAISEWLGQSSYEQYF; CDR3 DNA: TGTGCCATCAGTGAATGGCTAGGACAGAGCTCCTACGAGCAGTACTTC
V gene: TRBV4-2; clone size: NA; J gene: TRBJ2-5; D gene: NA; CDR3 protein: CASSLPMGGVEETQYF; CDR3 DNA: TGTGCCAGCAGCCTGCCGATGGGCGGGGTCGAAGAGACCCAGTACTTC
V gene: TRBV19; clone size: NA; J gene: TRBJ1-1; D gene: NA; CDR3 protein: CASSIGGGTEAFF; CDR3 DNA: TGTGCCAGTAGTATTGGGGGGGGCACTGAAGCTTTCTTT
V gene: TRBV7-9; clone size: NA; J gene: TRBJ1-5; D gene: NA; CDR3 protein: CASSPHVGADQPQHF; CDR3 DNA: TGTGCCAGCAGCCCCCATGTTGGGGCCGATCAGCCCCAGCATTTT
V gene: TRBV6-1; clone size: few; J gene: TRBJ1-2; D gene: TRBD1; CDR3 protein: CASSEGQGVPNYGYTF; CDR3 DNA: TGTGCCAGCAGTGAAGGTCAGGGGGTTCCTAACTATGGCTACACCTTC
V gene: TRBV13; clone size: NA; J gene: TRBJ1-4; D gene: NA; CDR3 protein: CASSHRWAGFATNEKLFF; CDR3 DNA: TGTGCCAGCAGCCATAGGTGGGCAGGGTTCGCAACTAATGAAAAACTGTTTTTT
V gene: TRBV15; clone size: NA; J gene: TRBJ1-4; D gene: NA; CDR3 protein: CATSSSTGQSYEKLFF; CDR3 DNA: TGTGCCACCAGCAGTTCCACGGGACAAAGCTATGAAAAACTGTTTTTT
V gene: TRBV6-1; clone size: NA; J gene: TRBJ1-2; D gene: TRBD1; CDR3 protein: CASSRDRDYGYTF; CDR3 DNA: TGTGCCAGCAGCCGGGACAGAGACTATGGCTACACCTTC
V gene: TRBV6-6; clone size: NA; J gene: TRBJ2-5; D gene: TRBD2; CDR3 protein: CASSFIGLAGRETQYF; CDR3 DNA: TGTGCCAGCAGTTTCATCGGACTAGCGGGGAGAGAGACCCAGTACTTC
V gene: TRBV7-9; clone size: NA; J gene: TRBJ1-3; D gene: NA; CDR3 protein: CASSLPPGVSGNTIYF; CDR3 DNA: TGTGCCAGCAGCTTGCCCCCGGGAGTCTCTGGAAACACCATATATTTT
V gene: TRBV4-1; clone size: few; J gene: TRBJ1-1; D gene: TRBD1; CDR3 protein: CASSPTGGATEAFF; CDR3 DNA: TGCGCCAGCAGCCCGACAGGGGGAGCGACTGAAGCTTTCTTT
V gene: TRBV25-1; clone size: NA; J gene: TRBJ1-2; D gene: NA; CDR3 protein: CASSVRGRGGYTF; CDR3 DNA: TGTGCCAGCAGTGTCAGAGGGAGGGGCGGCTACACCTTC
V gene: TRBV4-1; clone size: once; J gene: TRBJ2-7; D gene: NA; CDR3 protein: CASSQGRGVLEQYF; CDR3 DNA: TGCGCCAGCAGCCAAGGACGGGGAGTACTCGAGCAGTACTTC
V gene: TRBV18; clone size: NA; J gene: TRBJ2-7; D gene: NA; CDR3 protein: CASSNARYEQYF; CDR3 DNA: TGTGCCAGCTCAAATGCGAGGTACGAGCAGTACTTC
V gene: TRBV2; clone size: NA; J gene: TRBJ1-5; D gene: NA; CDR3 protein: CASRDTNQPQHF; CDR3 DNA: TGTGCCAGCAGGGACACTAATCAGCCCCAGCATTTT
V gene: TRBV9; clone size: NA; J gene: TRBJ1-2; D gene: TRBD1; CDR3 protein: CASSPWTGGYGYTF; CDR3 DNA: TGTGCCAGCAGCCCATGGACAGGGGGCTATGGCTACACCTTC
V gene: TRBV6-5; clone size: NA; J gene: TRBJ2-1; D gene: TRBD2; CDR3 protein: CASSRTSGGYNEQFF; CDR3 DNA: TGTGCCAGCAGTCGAACCAGCGGGGGGTACAATGAGCAGTTCTTC
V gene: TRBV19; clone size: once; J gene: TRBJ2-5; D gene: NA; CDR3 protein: CASSWRVGETQYF; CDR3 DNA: TGTGCCAGTAGTTGGAGGGTAGGGGAGACCCAGTACTTC
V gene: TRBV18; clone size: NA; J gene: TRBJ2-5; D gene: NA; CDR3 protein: CASSEINQETQYF; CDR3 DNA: TGTGCCAGCTCTGAGATTAACCAAGAGACCCAGTACTTC
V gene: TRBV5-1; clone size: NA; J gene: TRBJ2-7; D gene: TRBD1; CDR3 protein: CASSSTGTEFEEQYF; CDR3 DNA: TGCGCCAGCAGCTCCACCGGGACAGAGTTTGAGGAGCAGTACTTC
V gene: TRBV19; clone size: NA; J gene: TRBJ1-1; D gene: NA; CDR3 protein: CASSISLNTEAFF; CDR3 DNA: TGTGCCAGTAGTATCTCCTTGAACACTGAAGCTTTCTTT
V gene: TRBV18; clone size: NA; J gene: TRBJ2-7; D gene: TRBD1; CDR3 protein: CASSPPDRADEQYF; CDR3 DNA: TGTGCCAGCTCTCCCCCGGACAGGGCGGACGAGCAGTACTTC
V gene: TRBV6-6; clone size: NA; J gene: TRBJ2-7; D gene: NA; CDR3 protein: CASSQNSGPYEQYF; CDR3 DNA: TGTGCCAGCAGTCAGAACTCAGGTCCCTACGAGCAGTACTTC
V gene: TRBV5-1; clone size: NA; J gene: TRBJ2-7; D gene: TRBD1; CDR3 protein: CASSSGQAADEQYF; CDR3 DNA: TGCGCCAGCAGCTCGGGACAGGCGGCCGACGAGCAGTACTTC
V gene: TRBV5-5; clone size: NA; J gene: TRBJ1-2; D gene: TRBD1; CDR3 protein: CASSPRGAGLDRGYTF; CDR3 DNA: TGTGCCAGCAGCCCCAGGGGGGCAGGGTTGGATCGGGGCTACACCTTC
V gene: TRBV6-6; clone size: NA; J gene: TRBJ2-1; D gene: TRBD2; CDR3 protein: CASSKGLAGLNEQFF; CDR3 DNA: TGTGCCAGCAGCAAGGGACTAGCGGGGTTGAATGAGCAGTTCTTC
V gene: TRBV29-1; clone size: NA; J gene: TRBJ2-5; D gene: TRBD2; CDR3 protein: CSVEWVAGVGETQYF; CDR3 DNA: TGCAGCGTTGAATGGGTAGCGGGGGTTGGGGAGACCCAGTACTTC
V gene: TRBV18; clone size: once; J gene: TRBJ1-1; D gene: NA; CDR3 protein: CASSPPAGAMNTEAFF; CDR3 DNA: TGTGCCAGCTCACCACCGGCAGGCGCCATGAACACTGAAGCTTTCTTT
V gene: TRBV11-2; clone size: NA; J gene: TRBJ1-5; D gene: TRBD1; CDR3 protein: CASSLDGQVNQPQHF; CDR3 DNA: TGTGCCAGCAGCTTAGACGGACAGGTGAATCAGCCCCAGCATTTT
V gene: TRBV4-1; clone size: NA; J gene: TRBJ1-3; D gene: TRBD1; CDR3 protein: CASSQPTGLHTIYF; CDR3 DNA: TGTGCCAGCAGCCAACCGACAGGGCTGCACACCATATATTTT
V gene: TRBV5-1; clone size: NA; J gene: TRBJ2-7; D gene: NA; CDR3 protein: CASSLNRGLTSYEQYF; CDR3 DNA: TGCGCCAGCAGCTTGAATAGGGGCTTGACCTCCTACGAGCAGTACTTC
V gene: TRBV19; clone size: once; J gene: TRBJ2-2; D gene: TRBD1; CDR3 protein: CASNVQGARGELFF; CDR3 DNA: TGTGCCAGTAATGTTCAGGGGGCGCGTGGGGAGCTGTTTTTT
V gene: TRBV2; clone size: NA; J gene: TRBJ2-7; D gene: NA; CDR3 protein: CASSARQNTYEQYF; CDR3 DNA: TGTGCCAGCAGTGCTAGACAGAATACCTACGAGCAGTACTTC
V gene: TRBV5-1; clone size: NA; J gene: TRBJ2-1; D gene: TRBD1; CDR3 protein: CASRDRDYNEQFF; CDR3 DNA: TGCGCCAGCAGGGACAGGGACTACAATGAGCAGTTCTTC
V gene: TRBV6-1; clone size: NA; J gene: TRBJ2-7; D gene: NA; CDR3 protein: CASRALSSYEQYF; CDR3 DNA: TGTGCCAGCAGGGCCTTGTCCTCCTACGAGCAGTACTTC
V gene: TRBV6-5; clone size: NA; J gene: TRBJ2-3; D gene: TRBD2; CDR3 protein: CASKILAGSTDTQYF; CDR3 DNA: TGTGCCAGTAAGATACTAGCGGGTAGCACAGATACGCAGTATTTT
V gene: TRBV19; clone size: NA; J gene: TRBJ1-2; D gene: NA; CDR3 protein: CASSIENREYYGYTF; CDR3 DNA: TGTGCCAGTAGTATAGAGAACAGGGAATACTATGGCTACACCTTC
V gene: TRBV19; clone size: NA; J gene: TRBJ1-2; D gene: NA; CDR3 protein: CASSIMGWGGYTF; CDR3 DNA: TGTGCCAGTAGTATCATGGGGTGGGGCGGCTACACCTTC
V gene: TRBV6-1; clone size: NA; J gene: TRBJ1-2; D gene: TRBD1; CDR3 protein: CASKNPGGDGGYTF; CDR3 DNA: TGTGCCAGCAAAAACCCAGGGGGCGATGGAGGCTACACCTTC
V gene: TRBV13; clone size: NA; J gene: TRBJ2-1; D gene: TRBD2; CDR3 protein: CASSFAAGLADNEQFF; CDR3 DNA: TGTGCCAGCAGCTTTGCTGCAGGGCTAGCGGACAATGAGCAGTTCTTC
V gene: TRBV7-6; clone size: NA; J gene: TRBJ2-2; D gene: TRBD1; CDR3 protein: CASSLAERGGQGKAGELFF; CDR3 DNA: TGTGCCAGCAGCTTAGCAGAGAGAGGGGGACAGGGAAAGGCCGGGGAGCTGTTTTTT
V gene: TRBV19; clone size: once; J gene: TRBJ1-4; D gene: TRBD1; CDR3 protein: CASSRTGLTEKLFF; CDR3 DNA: TGTGCCAGTAGCCGGACAGGGCTAACTGAAAAACTGTTTTTT